Listed here are 19 T cell receptor beta chains from one sample, sequenced in a study of cytomegalovirus exposure and HLA in healthy donors. 60 Vbeta and 13 Jbeta primers were used in PCR. Method: immunoSEQ multiplex PCR; TCRdb's copy keeps in-frame clones and lacks some. The sample lists 100,000 to 150,000 clones, 70% to 90% seen once, with more than 1.5% in the top ten. Sequencing was performed on PBMCs. Receptor source: a boy between 10 and 17 years old in good health and CMV-seronegative.

V and J are TRBV14 and TRBJ2-1, with a possible D match to TRBD2 (6 bases). V was pared by 5 bases and J by 11 bases, with 13 bases between. CDR1 is SGHDN, CDR2 FVKESK, per germline. The CDR3 has 12 residues. The CDR3 protein is CASSTPAGQQFF. The DNA of the CDR3 is TGTGCCAGCAGCACCCCGGCGGGGCAGCAGTTCTTC.

The chain combines TRBV12-5 with TRBJ1-1; D is undetermined. V dropped 3 bases and J dropped 4 bases, with 6 bases sitting between them. CDR1 is LGHNT and CDR2 is FRNRAP in the germline V gene. This CDR3 contains 12 residues. This chain's CDR3 is CASGFHSTEAFF. The CDR3 DNA sequence: TGTGCTAGTGGTTTTCACAGCACTGAAGCTTTCTTT.

The gene calls are TRBV19 and TRBJ2-1, with D perhaps matching TRBD2 (6 bases). CDR1 and CDR2 (germline): LNHDA, SQIVND (reference sequence). The V and J ends lost 3 bases and 7 bases respectively, with 10 bases between them. The CDR3 length is 13 residues. The CDR3 region is CASSMAGTNEQFF. Here the CDR3 DNA reads TGTGCCAGTAGTATGGCGGGGACTAATGAGCAGTTCTTC.

The chain carries TRBV12-5 and TRBJ1-5, with TRBD1 matching over 9 bases. CDR1 LGHNT and CDR2 FRNRAP come from the germline V gene. The trim removed 3 bases at V and 6 bases at J, leaving 12 bases unmatched. The CDR3 consists of 17 residues. The DNA for the CDR3 is TGTGCTAGTGGTTTAACGATGGGACAGGGATTTGCTCAGCCCCAGCATTTT. Translating gives CASGLTMGQGFAQPQHF. Filled out from reference TRBV12-5 and TRBJ1-5, the complete variable domain reads DARVTQTPRHKVTEMGQEVTMRCQPILGHNTVFWYRQTMMQGLELLAYFRNRAPLDDSGMPKDRFSAEMPDATLATLKIQPSEPRDSAVYFCASGLTMGQGFAQPQHFGDGTRLSIL.

This clone came up once. The chain links TRBV9 to TRBJ2-5, with 11 positions matching TRBD2. The CDR3 covers 16 residues. Trimming took 0 bases from V and 4 from J; bases not matched to a gene: 5. Germline CDR1 is SGDLS and CDR2 is YYNGEE. DNA of the CDR3: TGTGCCAGCAGCGTAGTAGCGGGAGGGTTTGGAGAGACCCAGTACTTC. Encoded protein: CASSVVAGGFGETQYF.

The rearrangement joins TRBV2 to TRBJ2-2; 8 positions match TRBD1. This CDR3 region has 15 residues. With 7 bases clipped from V and 2 bases from J, the junction kept 6 bases outside the gene matches. CDR1 SNHLY and CDR2 FYNNEI come from the germline V gene. CDR3 region: CASTRGQGNTGELFF. The DNA of the CDR3 is TGTGCCAGCACTCGCGGACAGGGTAACACCGGGGAGCTGTTTTTT.

The chain combines TRBV5-5 with TRBJ1-6; D not resolved. Trimming shortened V by 1 base and J by 6 bases, and 8 bases separated the two germline ends. Per germline, CDR1 SGHKS and CDR2 YYEKEE (reference sequence). This CDR3 contains 14 residues. In nucleotides, the CDR3 is TGTGCCAGCAGCTTGACTAGTTTTAATTCACCCCTCCACTTT. Encoded protein: CASSLTSFNSPLHF.

This chain links TRBV9 with TRBJ1-3, with D perhaps TRBD1 (6 bases). CDR3 length: 16 amino acids. The ends were cut back, 4 bases at V and 4 bases at J, with 18 bases in the middle. Per germline, CDR1 SGDLS and CDR2 YYNGEE. This CDR3 reads CASSSQTGDIGNTIYF. CDR3 DNA: TGTGCCAGCAGCTCCCAGACAGGAGATATAGGAAACACCATATATTTT.

J is TRBJ2-3 and V is TRBV19, with 9 bases identical to TRBD2. The V and J ends lost 6 bases and 0 bases, in that order; junction bases with no gene match: 7. The CDR3 extends over 16 amino acids. Germline V lookup: CDR1 LNHDA, CDR2 SQIVND (reference sequence). The CDR3 sequence: CASRRFLAGSTDTQYF. DNA of the CDR3: TGTGCCAGTAGACGATTCCTAGCGGGGAGCACAGATACGCAGTATTTT.

The rearrangement joins TRBV7-8 to TRBJ2-7; maybe TRBD2 (6 bases). V was cut by 5 bases and J by 4 bases, with 18 bases left in between. CDR1 is SGHVS, CDR2 FQNEAQ, per germline. The CDR3 runs to 15 residues. CDR3 coding DNA: TGTGCCAGCAGCGAACATCTCAGGGCGGGGTACGAGCAGTACTTC. Translated, it gives CASSEHLRAGYEQYF.

CDR3 protein: CASSLSGGADYGYTF. The DNA of the CDR3 is TGCGCCAGCAGCTTGTCAGGCGGGGCGGACTATGGCTACACCTTC. The rearrangement joins TRBV5-1 to TRBJ1-2; D perhaps matches TRBD1 (5 bases). V shed 1 base and J shed 3 bases, with 13 bases lying between them. CDR1 and CDR2 from the germline V gene are SGHRS and YFSETQ. This CDR3 is built from 15 residues.

This clone was seen only once. The V call is TRBV7-2, the J call TRBJ2-2; tentatively, D is TRBD2 (7 bases). Per the germline V gene, CDR1 is SGHTA and CDR2 is FQGNSA. V lost 4 bases, J lost 1 base, and 19 bases lay in between. This CDR3 is 18 amino acids long. CDR3 in amino acids: CASSSPKGGGGNTGELFF. CDR3 sequence (DNA): TGTGCCAGCAGCTCTCCCAAAGGGGGGGGCGGGAACACCGGGGAGCTGTTTTTT.

Concerning this clone: Other nucleotide sequences from this sample produce the same CDR3. The chain carries TRBV27 and TRBJ1-2, with 8 bases that match TRBD1. In germline, CDR1 is MNHEY, CDR2 SMNVEV (reference sequence). This CDR3 is built from 13 residues. V shed 2 bases and J 6 bases; nucleotides not matched to a gene: 2. The CDR3, as DNA: TGTGCCAGCAGTTTAGGGACAGGTGATGGCTACACCTTC. Its protein product is CASSLGTGDGYTF.

The chain uses TRBV6-1 and TRBJ2-7, with 7 bases that match TRBD1. Germline V gives CDR1 MNHNS, CDR2 SASEGT. The V gene end was trimmed by 6 bases and the J gene end by 4 bases; junction bases not matched to a gene: 3. This CDR3 region has 12 residues. CDR3 in DNA: TGTGCCAGCAGGGCGACAGGGTACGAGCAGTACTTC. It translates to CASRATGYEQYF.

The V and J genes are TRBV4-2 and TRBJ2-4; 11 bases agree with TRBD2. Germline CDR1 is LGHNA and CDR2 is YNFKEQ. Trimming removed 0 bases from V and 5 bases from J; junction bases left unmatched: 0. The CDR3 runs 15 residues. DNA of the CDR3: TGTGCCAGCAGCCAAGAGGGACTAGCGGAAAACATTCAGTACTTC. This codes for CASSQEGLAENIQYF.

The chain couples TRBV5-8 to TRBJ2-5; 12 nucleotides match TRBD2. CDR3 length: 15 amino acids. Germline assignment: CDR1 SGHTS and CDR2 YDEGEE. Trimming removed 4 bases from V and 5 bases from J; junction bases left unmatched: 6. CDR3 protein: CASSPSGGAVETQYF. The DNA of the CDR3 is TGTGCCAGCAGCCCTAGCGGGGGGGCCGTGGAGACCCAGTACTTC.

The genes are TRBV5-4 and TRBJ1-1, with TRBD1 as a possible D gene (6 bases). This CDR3 spans 18 amino acids. The ends were cut back, 0 bases at V and 3 bases at J, with 21 bases in the middle. Per germline, CDR1 SGHNT and CDR2 YYREEE (reference sequence). The CDR3 here is CASSLVAARGMLDTEAFF. In nucleotides, the CDR3 is TGTGCCAGCAGCTTGGTAGCTGCCAGGGGCATGTTAGACACTGAAGCTTTCTTT. The whole variable domain, filled in from reference TRBV5-4 and TRBJ1-1, reads ETGVTQSPTHLIKTRGQQVTLRCSSQSGHNTVSWYQQALGQGPQFIFQYYREEENGRGNFPPRFSGLQFPNYSSELNVNALELDDSALYLCASSLVAARGMLDTEAFFGQGTRLTVV.

This chain connects TRBV10-3 to TRBJ2-7, with no clear D. This CDR3 has 13 amino acids. V lost 8 bases and J lost 3, with 14 bases in between. Germline values: CDR1 ENHRY, CDR2 SYGVKD. The CDR3 loop is CAISGNLYYEQYF. The DNA for the CDR3 is TGTGCCATCTCAGGAAACCTCTACTACGAGCAGTACTTC.

This clone appeared a few times. This rearrangement joins TRBV2 to TRBJ2-7, with TRBD2 matching 7 bases. V trimming: 8 bases; J trimming: 1 base; junction bases outside the gene matches: 14. The CDR3 spans 16 residues. Germline values: CDR1 SNHLY, CDR2 FYNNEI. CDR3 amino acids: CASFWSGKEISYEQYF. CDR3 in DNA: TGTGCCAGCTTTTGGAGCGGGAAAGAGATATCCTACGAGCAGTACTTC.